This T cell receptor beta chain emerged from a study of blood T cell repertoires in COVID-19. Study-level background: T cells, B-cell-depleted T cells, or PBMCs provided the cDNA or gDNA that served as material.

Donors were grouped by their self-reported clinical history. Germline CDR1 SGDLS, CDR2 YYNGEE. This CDR3 has 16 residues. V lost 4 bases, J lost 8 bases, and 10 bases stayed unmatched. Per the original methods: Reference gene primers were amplified, and this amplification served to estimate nucleated cell counts. Method: immunoSEQ multiplex PCR; TCRdb's copy keeps in-frame clones and lacks some. The V and J calls and clone size come from that table; D and trimming were worked out from the DNA. The table shows approximately 250,000 clones, with roughly 79% occurring only once. The rearrangement links TRBV9 to TRBJ2-1; TRBD1 agrees at 12 bases. The sequence was collected from a man between 35 and 55 years old who had recovered from COVID-19. Sequenced input: PBMCs or T cells enriched from blood (not recorded which). This chain's CDR3 is CASSSTGTGGLDEQFF. The CDR3 coding sequence is TGTGCCAGCAGCTCTACCGGGACAGGGGGCCTCGATGAGCAGTTCTTC.